This T cell receptor (beta chain) was sequenced for a study of T cell repertoires in cytomegalovirus infection. At the level of the study: In public TCR beta signatures, there were indications of both CMV infection and matching HLA type.

Notes on the study in general: Dominating the ex vivo response were TCR beta clonotypes that were CMV-specific and HLA-C-restricted.

Turning to this clonotype: Antigen: not known.

TCRdb re-analysed the reads in MiXCR, keeping a single row per CDR3 protein. The table shows around 540,000 distinct CDR3 sequences, with 30% to 35% occurring only once. V was trimmed by 7 bases and J by 1 base, leaving 13 bases between them. CDR1 is MNHEY, CDR2 SVGAGI, per germline. The CDR3 length is 15 residues. This chain uses TRBV6-5 with TRBJ1-4; the D gene is possibly TRBD1 (5 bases). The source of this sequence is a human donor in good health (CMV status not recorded). Some clones in this sample may be carry-over from other donors' samples. Sequenced material: cultured PBMCs, taken from culture after CMV antigen stimulation. The chain's CDR3 is CASTRGVGTNEKLFF. The CDR3, as DNA: TGTGCCAGCACGAGGGGCGTGGGAACTAATGAAAAACTGTTTTTT.